The next 10 T cell receptor beta chains were all read from a single sample in a study of blood T cell repertoires in COVID-19. TCRdb's copy holds only in-frame clones and misses some; the assay was immunoSEQ multiplex PCR. Seen here are some 320,000 clones, approximately 90% observed once, and the top ten hold roughly 3.9%. Sequencing was performed on PBMCs or T cells enriched from blood (not recorded which). Every receptor here comes from a woman aged 25-40 years who had been exposed to COVID-19.

Of note for this clone: The sample contains more than one DNA sequence encoding this CDR3. The chain couples TRBV5-1 to TRBJ1-2; D may be TRBD1 (5 bases). Per the germline V gene, CDR1 is SGHRS and CDR2 is YFSETQ. The CDR3 loop spans 13 amino acids. V lost 0 bases, J lost 4 bases, and 7 bases lay in between. CDR3 sequence: CASSLVGGYGYTF. CDR3 coding DNA: TGCGCCAGCAGCTTGGTGGGGGGCTATGGCTACACCTTC. The full variable domain, completed using reference TRBV5-1 and TRBJ1-2, is KAGVTQTPRYLIKTRGQQVTLSCSPISGHRSVSWYQQTPGQGLQFLFEYFSETQRNKGNFPGRFSGRQFSNSRSEMNVSTLELGDSALYLCASSLVGGYGYTFGSGTRLTVV.

This clone was observed a single time. J is TRBJ1-5 and V is TRBV10-3; D remains unclear. CDR3 length: 14 residues. Germline V CDR1 and CDR2: ENHRY, SYGVKD. The V end was cut by 6 bases, the J end by 3 bases, with 12 bases between. CDR3 DNA sequence: TGTGCCATCAGCTCAGGAAACCCCAATCAGCCCCAGCATTTT. Translation gives CAISSGNPNQPQHF.

The chain links TRBV29-1 to TRBJ1-1, with D possibly TRBD1 on 6 matching bases. Trimming left V 7 bases short and J 2 bases short, with 11 bases between. The germline V gene encodes CDR1 SQVTM and CDR2 ANQGSEA. This CDR3 is 12 amino acids long. In DNA form, the CDR3 reads TGCAGCGGCCGACAGGCCAACACTGAAGCTTTCTTT. This encodes CSGRQANTEAFF.

The chain couples TRBV11-3 to TRBJ1-3; D is unresolved. Looked up from germline, CDR1 is SGHNT and CDR2 is YENEEA. Deletions cut 6 bases from V and 0 bases from J, with 6 bases between. The CDR3 covers 13 residues. The CDR3 spells CASRYGSGNTIYF. CDR3 bases: TGTGCCAGCAGATACGGCTCTGGAAACACCATATATTTT.

The chain combines TRBV2 with TRBJ1-2; D is possibly TRBD1 (6 bases). V shed 5 bases and J shed 4 bases, with 17 bases lying between them. Per germline, CDR1 SNHLY and CDR2 FYNNEI. The CDR3 is 15 amino acids. CDR3 amino acids: CASSPLPGVAYGYTF. In nucleotides, the CDR3 is TGTGCCAGCAGTCCCCTTCCAGGGGTTGCCTATGGCTACACCTTC.

This clone occurred once. The chain is built from TRBV7-2 and TRBJ1-5; TRBD1 matches at 8 bases. Germline assignment: CDR1 SGHTA and CDR2 FQGNSA. V gave up 3 bases and J gave up 9 bases; unmatched junction bases: 19. The CDR3 has 18 residues. CDR3 nucleotides: TGTGCCAGCAGCTTCAGGACAGGGTCCAACGTCAGGGGGGTGCCCCAGCATTTT. Protein sequence: CASSFRTGSNVRGVPQHF.

The rearrangement joins TRBV5-1 to TRBJ2-1; 10 nucleotides line up with TRBD2. The CDR3 sequence is 15 residues long. V gave up 5 bases and J gave up 6 bases; unmatched junction bases: 8. Germline assignment: CDR1 SGHRS and CDR2 YFSETQ. The CDR3 bases are TGCGCCAGCAGTCTAACTAGCGGGGACTTCAATGAGCAGTTCTTC. Its translation is CASSLTSGDFNEQFF. The complete variable domain, with remaining parts taken from reference TRBV5-1 and TRBJ2-1, reads KAGVTQTPRYLIKTRGQQVTLSCSPISGHRSVSWYQQTPGQGLQFLFEYFSETQRNKGNFPGRFSGRQFSNSRSEMNVSTLELGDSALYLCASSLTSGDFNEQFFGPGTRLTVL.

The J gene is TRBJ1-1, the V gene TRBV28, with TRBD1 matching 9 bases. This CDR3 is 16 amino acids long. CDR1 is MDHEN, CDR2 SYDVKM, per germline. The V segment lost 3 bases and the J segment 1 base; nucleotides outside the gene matches: 6. CDR3 amino acids: CASSFLPGQGNTEAFF. The CDR3 DNA reads TGTGCCAGCAGTTTCCTCCCGGGACAGGGGAACACTGAAGCTTTCTTT.

The chain recombines TRBV6-5 with TRBJ1-5, with D uncertain. CDR1 is MNHEY, CDR2 SVGAGI, per germline. This CDR3 comprises 14 residues. Trimming shortened V by 6 bases and J by 2 bases, and 11 bases separated the two germline ends. As DNA, the CDR3 is TGTGCCAGCAGGGCCTGGGCCGGCAATCAGCCCCAGCATTTT. It encodes CASRAWAGNQPQHF.

J is TRBJ2-3 and V is TRBV5-8; 7 nucleotides line up with TRBD2. CDR1 and CDR2 (germline): SGHTS, YDEGEE. This CDR3 contains 16 residues. J lost 0 bases, V lost 1 base, and 5 bases had no gene match. In DNA form, the CDR3 reads TGTGCCAGCAGCTTGTTTGCTAGCGGCAGCACAGATACGCAGTATTTT. The encoded protein is CASSLFASGSTDTQYF.